The rows below give T cell receptor beta chains drawn from one sample of a study of cytomegalovirus exposure and HLA in healthy donors. Assay used: immunoSEQ multiplex PCR; TCRdb lists only in-frame clones, some missing. The profile shows 130,000 to 150,000 clones, around 80% of them singletons. Input material: PBMCs. The source of these receptors is a woman in her thirties or forties in good health and CMV-seropositive. Each CDR3 is given with its conserved first and last residue. D genes are given only for firm matches. Not all rows give a size; the values are once, few, many and, for expanded clones, a class.

J gene,clone size,D gene,V gene,CDR3 DNA,CDR3 protein
TRBJ2-1,once,TRBD2,TRBV28,TGTGCCAGCAGCTCCGGACTAGCTGAATCCTACAATGAGCAGTTCTTC,CASSSGLAESYNEQFF
TRBJ2-3,.,TRBD2,TRBV2,TGTGCCAGCGGCCTAGCGGGAGGGGGCACAGATACGCAGTATTTT,CASGLAGGGTDTQYF
TRBJ1-4,.,TRBD1,TRBV6-6,TGTGCCAGCAGTCGCGAGGGGGCCGCGCCTATTCAACTGTTTTTT,CASSREGAAPIQLFF
TRBJ2-1,.,TRBD2,TRBV6-5,TGTGCCAGCAGTCTTATAGCGGGAGGGAATGAGCAGTTCTTC,CASSLIAGGNEQFF
TRBJ1-1,.,TRBD1,TRBV19,TGTGCCAGTAGTGGACACAGGGGGCCGGATGGCCCTGAAGCTTTCTTT,CASSGHRGPDGPEAFF
TRBJ1-2,.,TRBD1,TRBV4-2,TGTGCCAGCAGCCAAGACAGGGGGCTTGGCTACACCTTC,CASSQDRGLGYTF
TRBJ2-1,.,.,TRBV5-1,TGCGCCAGCAGCCCGCGTACGAGCTCCTACAATGAGCAGTTCTTC,CASSPRTSSYNEQFF
TRBJ2-5,.,.,TRBV5-1,TGCGCCAGCAGCCCGCGGACAGATCAAGAGACCCAGTACTTC,CASSPRTDQETQYF
TRBJ2-1,.,.,TRBV7-2,TGTGCCAGCAGCCCATTCACCTACAATGAGCAGTTCTTC,CASSPFTYNEQFF
TRBJ1-4,.,TRBD1,TRBV18,TGTGCCAGCTCACGGTCCAGGGGGCTAGAAAAACTGTTTTTT,CASSRSRGLEKLFF
TRBJ1-1,.,.,TRBV27,TGTGCCAGCAGTGGAGGATTGGAGGCTTTCTTT,CASSGGLEAFF
TRBJ1-1,.,.,TRBV7-8,TGTGCCAGCAGCTTAGACAGGGTAAACACTGAAGCTTTCTTT,CASSLDRVNTEAFF
TRBJ2-7,.,.,TRBV11-2,TGTGCCAGCAGCCAACAACAGAAGTGGCAGTACTTC,CASSQQQKWQYF
TRBJ2-5,.,.,TRBV7-2,TGTGCCAGCAGCTTGTCGGGACTCCAAGAGACCCAGTACTTC,CASSLSGLQETQYF
TRBJ2-2,.,.,TRBV6-5,TGTGCCAGCAGTTACTCGTCGGGAATAGCGGGGGAGCTGTTTTTT,CASSYSSGIAGELFF
TRBJ2-7,.,.,TRBV6-6,TGTGCCAGCAGTTACGGGCAGTCCTACGAGCAGTACTTC,CASSYGQSYEQYF
TRBJ1-2,.,TRBD1,TRBV6-1,TGTGCCAGCAGCCAACAGGGGGCGCGAGGCTACACCTTC,CASSQQGARGYTF
TRBJ2-2,.,.,TRBV5-1,TGCGCCAGCAGCTCGACCGGGAGAGACACCGGGGAGCTGTTTTTT,CASSSTGRDTGELFF
TRBJ1-1,.,.,TRBV19,TGTGCCAGTAGTATTGAAGACACCATTGACACTGAAGCTTTCTTT,CASSIEDTIDTEAFF
TRBJ2-1,.,TRBD2,TRBV9,TGTGCCAGCAGATCAACTAGCGGGAGGAGCGATGAGCAGTTCTTC,CASRSTSGRSDEQFF
TRBJ1-2,.,TRBD1,TRBV5-6,TGTGCCAGCAGACCCGACAGGGGGCAGGGCTATGGCTACACCTTC,CASRPDRGQGYGYTF
TRBJ2-2,.,.,TRBV7-6,TGTGCCAGCAGCTTACCCAGGGGAATAAACACCGGGGAGCTGTTTTTT,CASSLPRGINTGELFF
TRBJ2-1,.,TRBD1,TRBV19,TGTGCCAGTAGTATGTTCAGGGGGACAGGGTGGGACAATGAGCAGTTCTTC,CASSMFRGTGWDNEQFF
TRBJ2-7,.,.,TRBV29-1,TGCAGCGTGTGGACAGGCGCCGCGGGGGGCTACGAGCAGTACTTC,CSVWTGAAGGYEQYF
TRBJ2-5,.,TRBD2,TRBV6-5,TGTGCCAGCAGCCGCGGGGGGGCCAAATCGGAGACCCAGTACTTC,CASSRGGAKSETQYF
TRBJ1-1,few,.,TRBV4-1,TGCGCCAGCAGCCAAGAACTGGGCTCTGAAGCTTTCTTT,CASSQELGSEAFF
TRBJ1-1,.,TRBD1,TRBV4-2,TGTGCCAGCAGCCGGACAGGGGGCGAAGTCGGAGCTTTCTTT,CASSRTGGEVGAFF
TRBJ2-5,.,.,TRBV19,TGTGCCAGTAGTATGGAGGTAGGCAGGAGGGTAGAGACCCAGTACTTC,CASSMEVGRRVETQYF
TRBJ2-3,.,.,TRBV2,TGTGCCAGCAGTTTAGCGGGCACAGATACGCAGTATTTT,CASSLAGTDTQYF
TRBJ2-7,.,.,TRBV28,TGTGCCAGCGATGTACCGGGGAGCTACGAGCAGTACTTC,CASDVPGSYEQYF
TRBJ1-2,few,.,TRBV2,TGTGCCAGCAGTTACCGATCCGCGGCTAACTATGGCTACACCTTC,CASSYRSAANYGYTF